Listed below are T cell receptor beta chains from one sample, sequenced in a study of T cells in Graves' hyperthyroidism and ophthalmopathy. TCRdb reprocessed the multiplex PCR reads via MiXCR and lists one record per CDR3 protein. Of around 600,000 distinct CDR3 sequences listed, more than 14% are singletons. Sequenced input: blood. Receptor source: a woman aged 45-59 years with Graves' ophthalmopathy. The CDR3 runs from the conserved cysteine through the conserved F or W. The order of the fields is V gene, J gene, clone size, D gene, CDR3 DNA, CDR3 protein. D genes are given only for firm matches. Clone sizes are given selectively: once, few, many, or a class where the clone is expanded.

v_gene: TRBV28; j_gene: TRBJ2-1; abundance: many; d_gene: TRBD1; CDR3nt: TGTGCCAGCACCTACCGACCGGGACAGGGTGCGTTCTTC; CDR3aa: CASTYRPGQGAFF
v_gene: TRBV7-2; j_gene: TRBJ1-1; abundance: many; d_gene: -; CDR3nt: TGTGCCAGCAGCATAAACAGGATTGGGGGAAACACTGAAGCTTTCTTT; CDR3aa: CASSINRIGGNTEAFF
v_gene: TRBV4-3; j_gene: TRBJ1-6; abundance: -; d_gene: -; CDR3nt: TGCGCCAGCAGCCACACAGACAGTGAGAATTCACCCCTCCACTTT; CDR3aa: CASSHTDSENSPLHF
v_gene: TRBV28; j_gene: TRBJ1-1; abundance: many; d_gene: -; CDR3nt: TGTGCCAGCAGTCGAGGCGCCACCATGAACACTGAAGCTTTCTTT; CDR3aa: CASSRGATMNTEAFF
v_gene: TRBV20-1; j_gene: TRBJ1-2; abundance: many; d_gene: -; CDR3nt: TGCAGTGCCTCCAGGGTGGGGGACAACTATGGCTACACCTTC; CDR3aa: CSASRVGDNYGYTF
v_gene: TRBV4-2; j_gene: TRBJ1-6; abundance: few; d_gene: -; CDR3nt: TGTGCCAGCAGCCAAGATCGACGCGGGGAAAGATCACCCCTCCACTTT; CDR3aa: CASSQDRRGERSPLHF
v_gene: TRBV6-2/TRBV6-3; j_gene: TRBJ1-5; abundance: many; d_gene: TRBD1; CDR3nt: TGTGCCAGCAGTTCCCTCAAGACAGGGGTTGGCAATCAGCCCCAGCATTTT; CDR3aa: CASSSLKTGVGNQPQHF
v_gene: TRBV5-4; j_gene: TRBJ1-2; abundance: once; d_gene: TRBD1; CDR3nt: TGTGCCAGCAGCCGTAACAGGGGGCATGGCTACACCTTC; CDR3aa: CASSRNRGHGYTF
v_gene: TRBV18; j_gene: TRBJ2-7; abundance: many; d_gene: TRBD1; CDR3nt: TGTGCCAGCTCACCCTCCCGGGACAGGTCCTACGAGCAGTACTTC; CDR3aa: CASSPSRDRSYEQYF
v_gene: TRBV15; j_gene: TRBJ1-5; abundance: many; d_gene: -; CDR3nt: TGTGCCACCAGCGCCGGACAGTTGGGCAATCAGCCCCAGCATTTT; CDR3aa: CATSAGQLGNQPQHF
v_gene: TRBV6-1; j_gene: TRBJ1-5; abundance: once; d_gene: TRBD1; CDR3nt: TGTGCCAGCAGCCTACCGGGACAGGGTTATTATCAGCCCCAGCATTTT; CDR3aa: CASSLPGQGYYQPQHF
v_gene: TRBV7-8; j_gene: TRBJ2-1; abundance: many; d_gene: -; CDR3nt: TGTGCCAGCAGCTTAGGGGCCCAGCCCCAAAATGAGCAGTTCTTC; CDR3aa: CASSLGAQPQNEQFF
v_gene: TRBV11-3; j_gene: TRBJ2-7; abundance: -; d_gene: TRBD2; CDR3nt: TGTGCCAGCAGCTTAGGAGTTTTTCTAGCGGGAAGCTACGAGCAGTACTTC; CDR3aa: CASSLGVFLAGSYEQYF
v_gene: TRBV9; j_gene: TRBJ2-1; abundance: -; d_gene: TRBD2; CDR3nt: TGTGCCAGCAGCGTAGGCGGGGGAGGGCCCCTCAATGAGCAGTTCTTC; CDR3aa: CASSVGGGGPLNEQFF
v_gene: TRBV6-1; j_gene: TRBJ2-3; abundance: many; d_gene: TRBD1; CDR3nt: TGTGCCAGCACCTGGGGGACAGGGTACACAGATACGCAGTATTTT; CDR3aa: CASTWGTGYTDTQYF
v_gene: TRBV28; j_gene: TRBJ2-2; abundance: many; d_gene: -; CDR3nt: TGTGCCAGCCAGGCCGGGGAGCTGTTTTTT; CDR3aa: CASQAGELFF
v_gene: TRBV11-2; j_gene: TRBJ1-5; abundance: few; d_gene: -; CDR3nt: TGTGCCAGCAGCTTGGGGGGTCCCCTTAATAAAGATCAGCCCCAGCATTTT; CDR3aa: CASSLGGPLNKDQPQHF
v_gene: TRBV2; j_gene: TRBJ1-6; abundance: few; d_gene: TRBD1; CDR3nt: TGTGCCAGTCAGGACAGGGGGCTTTCACCCCTCCACTTT; CDR3aa: CASQDRGLSPLHF
v_gene: TRBV5-4; j_gene: TRBJ2-2; abundance: few; d_gene: TRBD2; CDR3nt: TGTGCCATCCATAGCCCGGCCCGGACTAGTTCGGAGCTGTTTTTT; CDR3aa: CAIHSPARTSSELFF
v_gene: TRBV27; j_gene: TRBJ1-1; abundance: once; d_gene: TRBD1; CDR3nt: TGTGCCAGCAGTTTGACAGGGCAGGGGAACACTGAAGCTTTCTTT; CDR3aa: CASSLTGQGNTEAFF
v_gene: TRBV18; j_gene: TRBJ2-2; abundance: few; d_gene: TRBD2; CDR3nt: TGTGCCAGCTCACAACTAGCCGGACTAGCGGGGGTGAACACCGGGGAGCTGTTTTTT; CDR3aa: CASSQLAGLAGVNTGELFF
v_gene: TRBV20-1; j_gene: TRBJ1-6; abundance: -; d_gene: TRBD1; CDR3nt: TGCAGTGCTAGGCCGGGACAGGGAGGACCACCCCTCCACTTT; CDR3aa: CSARPGQGGPPLHF
v_gene: TRBV29-1; j_gene: TRBJ1-1; abundance: -; d_gene: TRBD1; CDR3nt: TGCAGCGGGACGACAGGGGGCACTGAAGCTTTCTTT; CDR3aa: CSGTTGGTEAFF
v_gene: TRBV11-2; j_gene: TRBJ2-5; abundance: -; d_gene: -; CDR3nt: TGTGCCAGCAGCGTATCCCCTGGGGACTCCTTGACCCAGTACTTC; CDR3aa: CASSVSPGDSLTQYF
v_gene: TRBV12-3/TRBV12-4; j_gene: TRBJ2-7; abundance: many; d_gene: -; CDR3nt: TGTGCCAGCAGGGGTAGGTACGCCAACTACGAGCAGTACTTC; CDR3aa: CASRGRYANYEQYF
v_gene: TRBV6-9; j_gene: TRBJ1-1; abundance: -; d_gene: -; CDR3nt: TGTGCCAGCAGTTACTCAAAGTCAATGAACACTGAAGCTTTCTTT; CDR3aa: CASSYSKSMNTEAFF
v_gene: TRBV7-9; j_gene: TRBJ2-3; abundance: -; d_gene: -; CDR3nt: TGTGCCAGCAGCTTAGCGATGGCCATCGATACGCAGTATTTT; CDR3aa: CASSLAMAIDTQYF
v_gene: TRBV7-9; j_gene: TRBJ1-2; abundance: once; d_gene: TRBD1; CDR3nt: TGTGCCAGCAGCCCACTAGCCGGGACAGGGGGCGCGGGCTATGGCTACACCTTC; CDR3aa: CASSPLAGTGGAGYGYTF
v_gene: TRBV2; j_gene: TRBJ1-1; abundance: many; d_gene: TRBD1; CDR3nt: TGTGCCATAGACAGGGGCACTGAAGCTTTCTTT; CDR3aa: CAIDRGTEAFF
v_gene: TRBV4-2; j_gene: TRBJ2-1; abundance: few; d_gene: TRBD2; CDR3nt: TGTGCCAGCAGCCAAGATGGTAAAGCAGCGGGAGTCAGAAATGAGCAGTTCTTC; CDR3aa: CASSQDGKAAGVRNEQFF
v_gene: TRBV14; j_gene: TRBJ2-7; abundance: -; d_gene: TRBD2; CDR3nt: TGTGCCAGCAGCCTACTGGTCGGGACTAGCGGGAAATTAGAGAGGGCCTACGAGCAGTACTTC; CDR3aa: CASSLLVGTSGKLERAYEQYF
v_gene: TRBV28; j_gene: TRBJ2-1; abundance: few; d_gene: TRBD2; CDR3nt: TGTGCCAGCATACGGAGAAGCGGGAGCTATGAGCAGTTCTTC; CDR3aa: CASIRRSGSYEQFF
v_gene: TRBV27; j_gene: TRBJ2-7; abundance: -; d_gene: -; CDR3nt: TGTGCCAGCAGTGGGAGGGGACAGGCTCTCTCCTACGAGCAGTACTTC; CDR3aa: CASSGRGQALSYEQYF
v_gene: TRBV7-2; j_gene: TRBJ2-7; abundance: -; d_gene: -; CDR3nt: TGTGCCAGCAGCTCGCCGACCAAGTACTACGAGCAGTACTTC; CDR3aa: CASSSPTKYYEQYF
v_gene: TRBV13; j_gene: TRBJ2-1; abundance: -; d_gene: -; CDR3nt: TGTGCCAGCAGCTTATTACCCGTCTCGGGGCAAGCCTACAATGAGCAGTTCTTC; CDR3aa: CASSLLPVSGQAYNEQFF
v_gene: TRBV6-2/TRBV6-3; j_gene: TRBJ1-2; abundance: many; d_gene: TRBD1; CDR3nt: TGTGCCAGCAGACGGACAGGGAATGGCTACACCTTC; CDR3aa: CASRRTGNGYTF
v_gene: TRBV27; j_gene: TRBJ1-3; abundance: -; d_gene: TRBD1; CDR3nt: TGTGCCAGCAGCCCGGACAGGGTCCCGAACACCATATATTTT; CDR3aa: CASSPDRVPNTIYF
v_gene: TRBV24-1; j_gene: TRBJ2-1; abundance: few; d_gene: TRBD2; CDR3nt: TGTGCCACCAGTGGCACTAGCGGGAATGAGCAGTTCTTC; CDR3aa: CATSGTSGNEQFF
v_gene: TRBV19; j_gene: TRBJ1-1; abundance: -; d_gene: TRBD1; CDR3nt: TGTGCCAGTAGTATCCCGACAGGGGGACGGGTTGAAGCTTTCTTT; CDR3aa: CASSIPTGGRVEAFF
v_gene: TRBV5-6; j_gene: TRBJ1-5; abundance: many; d_gene: TRBD1; CDR3nt: TGTGCCAGCAGCTTGGTCGGGGACAGGGATCAGCCCCAGCATTTT; CDR3aa: CASSLVGDRDQPQHF
v_gene: TRBV30; j_gene: TRBJ1-1; abundance: many; d_gene: TRBD1; CDR3nt: TGTGCCTGGAGTGGGGACAGGGTCACTGAAGCTTTCTTT; CDR3aa: CAWSGDRVTEAFF
v_gene: TRBV3-1; j_gene: TRBJ2-1; abundance: many; d_gene: -; CDR3nt: TGTGCCAGCAGCCAAGAATTGGCGAGGAATGAGCAGTTCTTC; CDR3aa: CASSQELARNEQFF
v_gene: TRBV2; j_gene: TRBJ2-1; abundance: -; d_gene: TRBD2; CDR3nt: TGTGCCAGCAGTGCGCCCCGGGAGGGTGAGCAGTTCTTC; CDR3aa: CASSAPREGEQFF
v_gene: TRBV5-1; j_gene: TRBJ2-1; abundance: -; d_gene: TRBD2; CDR3nt: TGCGCCAGCAGCTTGGGGGGGGGGTCGAGGAGCTCCTACAATGAGCAGTTCTTC; CDR3aa: CASSLGGGSRSSYNEQFF
v_gene: TRBV12-3/TRBV12-4; j_gene: TRBJ2-7; abundance: many; d_gene: TRBD2; CDR3nt: TGTGCCAGCAGAACTAGCGGGAGCGGGCACGAGCAGTACTTC; CDR3aa: CASRTSGSGHEQYF
v_gene: TRBV28; j_gene: TRBJ1-1; abundance: -; d_gene: TRBD1; CDR3nt: TGTGCCAGCAGCCTCCCCGGGACAGGGCAGGAGCGCACTGAAGCTTTCTTT; CDR3aa: CASSLPGTGQERTEAFF
v_gene: TRBV15; j_gene: TRBJ1-2; abundance: -; d_gene: -; CDR3nt: TGTGCCACCAGCAGAGATCGTGGGCATAACTATGGCTACACCTTC; CDR3aa: CATSRDRGHNYGYTF
v_gene: TRBV7-3; j_gene: TRBJ2-3; abundance: -; d_gene: -; CDR3nt: TGTGCCAGCAGCTTAGGGTTTGGACTATCCACAGATACGCAGTATTTT; CDR3aa: CASSLGFGLSTDTQYF
v_gene: TRBV5-1; j_gene: TRBJ1-3; abundance: -; d_gene: -; CDR3nt: TGCGCCAGCAGCTTGGATCCAGGGGAAGGCGGAAACACCATATATTTT; CDR3aa: CASSLDPGEGGNTIYF
v_gene: TRBV18; j_gene: TRBJ2-7; abundance: many; d_gene: -; CDR3nt: TGTGCCAGCTCACTGGATCCGGGACGTTCTTCCTACGAGCAGTACTTC; CDR3aa: CASSLDPGRSSYEQYF
v_gene: TRBV27; j_gene: TRBJ2-3; abundance: few; d_gene: TRBD2; CDR3nt: TGTGCCAGCTCACAGTGGGCTAGCGGAGATACGCAGTATTTT; CDR3aa: CASSQWASGDTQYF
v_gene: TRBV20-1; j_gene: TRBJ2-1; abundance: many; d_gene: TRBD2; CDR3nt: TGCAGTGCTAGAGGGACTAGCGGACTACTATACAATGAGCAGTTCTTC; CDR3aa: CSARGTSGLLYNEQFF
v_gene: TRBV27; j_gene: TRBJ2-1; abundance: few; d_gene: TRBD2; CDR3nt: TGTGCCAGCAGTTTGGCGGGAGGGAAAAATGAGCAGTTCTTC; CDR3aa: CASSLAGGKNEQFF
v_gene: TRBV2; j_gene: TRBJ2-7; abundance: -; d_gene: TRBD2; CDR3nt: TGTGCCAGCAGTTCGGGACTAGCGGGCTCCTACGAGCAGTGCTTC; CDR3aa: CASSSGLAGSYEQCF
v_gene: TRBV9; j_gene: TRBJ1-2; abundance: few; d_gene: -; CDR3nt: TGTGCCAGCAGCGTAACAGGGAGTCCGGCTAACTATGGCTACACCTTC; CDR3aa: CASSVTGSPANYGYTF
v_gene: TRBV30; j_gene: TRBJ2-2; abundance: few; d_gene: -; CDR3nt: TGTGCCTGCCCGACTGTCGTGAACACCGGGGAGCTGTTTTTT; CDR3aa: CACPTVVNTGELFF
v_gene: TRBV7-9; j_gene: TRBJ2-1; abundance: many; d_gene: TRBD2; CDR3nt: TGTGCCAGCAGCTTAGGATCGCTAGCGGGAGTCGGCAATGAGCAGTTCTTC; CDR3aa: CASSLGSLAGVGNEQFF
v_gene: TRBV6-4; j_gene: TRBJ2-3; abundance: few; d_gene: -; CDR3nt: TGTGCCAGCAGTGCCGGGACTGAATCAGATACGCAGTATTTT; CDR3aa: CASSAGTESDTQYF
v_gene: TRBV29-1; j_gene: TRBJ1-1; abundance: -; d_gene: -; CDR3nt: TGCAGCGTTGAAGAGGGCGGGGTCCGATATAACACTGAAGCTTTCTTT; CDR3aa: CSVEEGGVRYNTEAFF
v_gene: TRBV20-1; j_gene: TRBJ1-1; abundance: -; d_gene: -; CDR3nt: TGCAGTGCTAGACCGGACGGGAACACTGAAGCTTTCTTT; CDR3aa: CSARPDGNTEAFF